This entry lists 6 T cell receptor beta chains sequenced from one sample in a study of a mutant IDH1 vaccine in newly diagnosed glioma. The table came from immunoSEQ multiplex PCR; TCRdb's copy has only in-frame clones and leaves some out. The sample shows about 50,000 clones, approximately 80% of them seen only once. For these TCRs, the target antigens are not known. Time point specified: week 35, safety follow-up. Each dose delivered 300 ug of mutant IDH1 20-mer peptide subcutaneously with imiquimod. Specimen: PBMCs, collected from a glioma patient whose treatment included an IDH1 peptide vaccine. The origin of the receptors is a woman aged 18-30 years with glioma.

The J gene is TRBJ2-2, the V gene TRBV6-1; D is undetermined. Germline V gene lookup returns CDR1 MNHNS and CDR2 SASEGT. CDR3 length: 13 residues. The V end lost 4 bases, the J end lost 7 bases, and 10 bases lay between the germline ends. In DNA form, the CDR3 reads TGTGCCAGCAGTGGGGTGAGCTACGGGGAGCTGTTTTTT. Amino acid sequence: CASSGVSYGELFF.

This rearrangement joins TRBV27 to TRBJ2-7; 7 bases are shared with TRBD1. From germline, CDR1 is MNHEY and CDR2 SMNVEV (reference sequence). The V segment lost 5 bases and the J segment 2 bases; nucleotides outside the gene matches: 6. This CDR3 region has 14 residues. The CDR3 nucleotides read TGTGCCAGCAGTCCACAGGGGATTACCTACGAGCAGTACTTC. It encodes CASSPQGITYEQYF.

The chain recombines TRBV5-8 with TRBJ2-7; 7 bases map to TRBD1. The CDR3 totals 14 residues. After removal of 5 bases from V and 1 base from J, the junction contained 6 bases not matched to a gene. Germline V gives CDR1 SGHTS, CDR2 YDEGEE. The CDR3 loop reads CASRGDRDSYEQYF. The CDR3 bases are TGTGCCAGCAGGGGGGACAGAGATTCCTACGAGCAGTACTTC. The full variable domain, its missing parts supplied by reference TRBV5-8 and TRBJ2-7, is EAGVTQSPTHLIKTRGQQATLRCSPISGHTSVYWYQQALGLGLQFLLWYDEGEERNRGNFPPRFSGRQFPNYSSELNVNALELEDSALYLCASRGDRDSYEQYFGPGTRLTVT.

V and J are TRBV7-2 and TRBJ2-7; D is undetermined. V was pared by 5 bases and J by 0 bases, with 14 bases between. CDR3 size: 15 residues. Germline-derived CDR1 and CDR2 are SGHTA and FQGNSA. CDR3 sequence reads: CASSRSGLSSYEQYF. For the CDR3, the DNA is TGTGCCAGCAGCAGGTCCGGGCTAAGCTCCTACGAGCAGTACTTC.

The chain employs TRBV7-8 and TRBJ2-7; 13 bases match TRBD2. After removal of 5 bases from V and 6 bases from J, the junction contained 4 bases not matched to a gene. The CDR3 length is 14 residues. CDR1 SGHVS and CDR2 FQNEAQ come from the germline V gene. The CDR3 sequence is CASSIGTSGAEQYF. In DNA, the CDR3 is TGTGCCAGCAGCATCGGGACTAGCGGGGCCGAGCAGTACTTC.

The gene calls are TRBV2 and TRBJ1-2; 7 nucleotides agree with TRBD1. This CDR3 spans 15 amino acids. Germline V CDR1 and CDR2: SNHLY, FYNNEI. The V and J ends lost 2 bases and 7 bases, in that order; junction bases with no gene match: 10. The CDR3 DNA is TGTGCCAGCAGTGAAAGTGGGTACCGGGACAGTGGCTACACCTTC. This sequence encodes CASSESGYRDSGYTF.